Below are 2 T cell receptor beta chains sequenced from a single sample in a study of CD8+ T cells in alopecia areata. The treatment denotes: oral pan-JAK inhibitor, 5-10 mg twice daily. Patients with alopecia areata provided lesional scalp punch biopsies as well as peripheral blood. Following RNA extraction, reverse transcription yielded cDNA that acted as the sequencing template. TCRdb's table, derived via immunoSEQ multiplex PCR, lists solely in-frame clones and lacks some. The sample includes about 13,000 clones, 65% to 70% of them seen just once. Sequencing was performed on skin, taken at week 4, from a patient treated with tofacitinib. The receptors stem from a human donor with alopecia areata.

This chain joins TRBV7-6 and TRBJ1-3; 11 nucleotides align to TRBD1. This CDR3 contains 18 residues. CDR1 is SGHVS and CDR2 is FNYEAQ in the germline V gene. J gave up 4 bases and V 1 base, and 9 bases lay outside the gene matches. CDR3 nucleotides: TGTGCCAGCAGCTTAGACGGGACAGGGGGATCAAGAGGAAACACCATATATTTT. Residues: CASSLDGTGGSRGNTIYF.

In its sample, this clone was seen a few times. The rearrangement uses TRBV5-1 and TRBJ2-5, with D possibly called TRBD1 or TRBD2 (5 bases each). Germline-derived CDR1 and CDR2 are SGHRS and YFSETQ. This CDR3 region has 15 residues. The ends were cut back, 4 bases at V and 6 bases at J, with 19 bases in the middle. DNA of the CDR3: TGCGCCAGCAGCCAAGGCAACGGGGCCGTGAAGACCCAGTACTTC. It specifies CASSQGNGAVKTQYF.